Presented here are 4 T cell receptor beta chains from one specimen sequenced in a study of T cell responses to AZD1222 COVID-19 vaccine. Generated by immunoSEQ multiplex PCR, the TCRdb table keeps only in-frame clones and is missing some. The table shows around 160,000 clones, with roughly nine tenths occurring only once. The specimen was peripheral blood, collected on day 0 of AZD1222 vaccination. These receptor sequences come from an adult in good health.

CDR3 in DNA: TGTGCCAGCAGTACAGGGAGTGATGGCAATCAGCCCCAGCATTTT. Translation: CASSTGSDGNQPQHF. This chain links TRBV6-6 with TRBJ1-5, with D perhaps TRBD1 (6 bases). The germline V gene encodes CDR1 MNHNY and CDR2 SVGAGI (reference sequence). The CDR3 contains 15 residues. V was clipped by 5 bases and J by 2 bases, with 13 bases between them.

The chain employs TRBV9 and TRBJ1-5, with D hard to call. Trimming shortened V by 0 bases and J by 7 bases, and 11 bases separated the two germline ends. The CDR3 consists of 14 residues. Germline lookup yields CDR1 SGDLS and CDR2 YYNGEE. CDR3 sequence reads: CASSVVPDGQPQHF. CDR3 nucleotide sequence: TGTGCCAGCAGCGTAGTGCCTGACGGGCAGCCCCAGCATTTT.

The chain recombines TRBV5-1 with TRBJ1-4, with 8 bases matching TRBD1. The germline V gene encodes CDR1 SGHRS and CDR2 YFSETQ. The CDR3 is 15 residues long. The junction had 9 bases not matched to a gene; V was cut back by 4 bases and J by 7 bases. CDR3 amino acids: CASSPGQGVGEKLFF. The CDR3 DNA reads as TGCGCCAGCAGCCCCGGACAGGGAGTCGGTGAAAAACTGTTTTTT.

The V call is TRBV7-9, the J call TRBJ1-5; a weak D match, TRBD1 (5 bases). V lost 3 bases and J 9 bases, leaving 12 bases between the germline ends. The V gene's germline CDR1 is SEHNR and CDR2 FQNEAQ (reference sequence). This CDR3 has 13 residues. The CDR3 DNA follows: TGTGCCAGCAGCTTCGGGGGGAATACGCCCCAGCATTTT. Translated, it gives CASSFGGNTPQHF.